Listed below are T cell receptor beta chains from one sample, sequenced in a study of OX40 agonist ivuxolimab in advanced cancers. Method: immunoSEQ multiplex PCR; TCRdb's copy keeps in-frame clones and lacks some. The table shows tens of thousands of clones, with approximately 90% occurring only once. Specimen: CD4+ or CD8+ T cells sorted from blood, collected in a trial of the OX40 agonist ivuxolimab. The receptors come from an adult with an advanced solid tumor such as melanoma, head and neck, liver or kidney cancer. Both conserved end residues are part of each CDR3. D genes are given only for firm matches. Clone size is stated in some rows and not others, as once, few, many or a class when expanded.

j_call: TRBJ2-1
v_call: TRBV7-3
clone_size: .
d_call: TRBD1
cdr3_nt: TGTGCCAGCAGCTTATCACAGGGGGAGCAGTTCTTC
cdr3_aa: CASSLSQGEQFF

j_call: TRBJ2-5
v_call: TRBV18
clone_size: .
d_call: .
cdr3_nt: TGTGCCAGCTCTCCACAGAGTACCCAAGAGACCCAGTACTTC
cdr3_aa: CASSPQSTQETQYF

j_call: TRBJ1-3
v_call: TRBV19
clone_size: .
d_call: .
cdr3_nt: TGTGCCATTCGACGGGGATTCTCTGGAAACACCATATATTTT
cdr3_aa: CAIRRGFSGNTIYF

j_call: TRBJ2-7
v_call: TRBV6-5
clone_size: .
d_call: .
cdr3_nt: TGTGCCAGCAGTTACGCAGACTACGAGCAGTACTTC
cdr3_aa: CASSYADYEQYF

j_call: TRBJ1-6
v_call: TRBV19
clone_size: .
d_call: .
cdr3_nt: TGTGCCAGTAGTATTGGTAATTCACCCCTCCACTTT
cdr3_aa: CASSIGNSPLHF

j_call: TRBJ1-3
v_call: TRBV5-4
clone_size: .
d_call: .
cdr3_nt: TGTGCCAGCAGCGTTGACGCTCTCTCTGGAAACACCATATATTTT
cdr3_aa: CASSVDALSGNTIYF

j_call: TRBJ1-1
v_call: TRBV21-1
clone_size: once
d_call: .
cdr3_nt: TGTGCCAGCAGAACCTGGGGCTACACAATTCGCACTGAAGCTTTCTTT
cdr3_aa: CASRTWGYTIRTEAFF

j_call: TRBJ1-4
v_call: TRBV28
clone_size: .
d_call: .
cdr3_nt: TGTGCCAGCAGTTTATCGGGGGCTGGGGATGAAAAACTGTTTTTT
cdr3_aa: CASSLSGAGDEKLFF

j_call: TRBJ2-5
v_call: TRBV19
clone_size: .
d_call: .
cdr3_nt: TGTGCCAGTAGTATTGACACCCAAGAGACCCAGTACTTC
cdr3_aa: CASSIDTQETQYF

j_call: TRBJ1-5
v_call: TRBV5-1
clone_size: .
d_call: .
cdr3_nt: TGCGCCAGCAGCTTGGGAGACTATAGCAATCAGCCCCAGCATTTT
cdr3_aa: CASSLGDYSNQPQHF

j_call: TRBJ1-1
v_call: TRBV10-1
clone_size: .
d_call: .
cdr3_nt: TGCGCCAGCAGTGGTTCAAGTGGGGGCACTGAAGCTTTCTTT
cdr3_aa: CASSGSSGGTEAFF

j_call: TRBJ2-7
v_call: TRBV11-2
clone_size: few
d_call: TRBD1
cdr3_nt: TGTGCCAGCAGCTCGTACCGGGACAGCCTGTATGAGCAGTACTTC
cdr3_aa: CASSSYRDSLYEQYF

j_call: TRBJ2-3
v_call: TRBV7-2
clone_size: once
d_call: .
cdr3_nt: TGTGCCAGCAGCTCGGGGGTGTTTATGGATACGCAGTATTTT
cdr3_aa: CASSSGVFMDTQYF

j_call: TRBJ2-6
v_call: TRBV27
clone_size: .
d_call: .
cdr3_nt: TGTGCCAGCAGTCCAGGACAGCGGGCTTTCTCTGGGGCCAACGTCCTGACTTTC
cdr3_aa: CASSPGQRAFSGANVLTF

j_call: TRBJ1-1
v_call: TRBV7-8
clone_size: .
d_call: .
cdr3_nt: TGTGCCAGCAGCTTGGCCCCCGGGACAGAAGCTTTCTTT
cdr3_aa: CASSLAPGTEAFF

j_call: TRBJ2-2
v_call: TRBV7-2
clone_size: .
d_call: TRBD2
cdr3_nt: TGTGCCAGCAGCCGTCTACTAGCGGGAGTGGGCGGGGAGCTGTTTTTT
cdr3_aa: CASSRLLAGVGGELFF

j_call: TRBJ1-4
v_call: TRBV5-1
clone_size: .
d_call: .
cdr3_nt: TGCGCCAGCAGCTTGGGCAGGGTGCCCTATAGCGAAAAACTGTTTTTT
cdr3_aa: CASSLGRVPYSEKLFF

j_call: TRBJ1-4
v_call: TRBV5-1
clone_size: .
d_call: TRBD1
cdr3_nt: TGCGCCAGCAGAAACGACAGGGGGGGTGAAAAACTGTTTTTT
cdr3_aa: CASRNDRGGEKLFF

j_call: TRBJ2-7
v_call: TRBV5-4
clone_size: .
d_call: .
cdr3_nt: TGTGCCAGCAGCTTCGGCGGGGGGACAGGGAAGGACGAGCAGTACTTC
cdr3_aa: CASSFGGGTGKDEQYF

j_call: TRBJ1-1
v_call: TRBV11-3
clone_size: few
d_call: .
cdr3_nt: TGTGCCAGCAGCGTCAGGGGTGAGACTGAAGCTTTCTTT
cdr3_aa: CASSVRGETEAFF

j_call: TRBJ2-1
v_call: TRBV7-2
clone_size: .
d_call: TRBD1
cdr3_nt: TGTGCCAGCAGCTTACTCGGGACAGGGAAGTTCTTC
cdr3_aa: CASSLLGTGKFF

j_call: TRBJ2-5
v_call: TRBV7-2
clone_size: few
d_call: TRBD2
cdr3_nt: TGTGCCAGCAGCTTGGCGGGAGGGTTGGAGACCCAGTACTTC
cdr3_aa: CASSLAGGLETQYF

j_call: TRBJ2-3
v_call: TRBV5-6
clone_size: .
d_call: .
cdr3_nt: TGTGCCAGCAGCTTTGGGGTCGGCGGCACAGATACGCAGTATTTT
cdr3_aa: CASSFGVGGTDTQYF

j_call: TRBJ1-5
v_call: TRBV28
clone_size: few
d_call: .
cdr3_nt: TGTGCCAGCATCCGAGGGGGGCGAGGCAATCAGCCCCAGCATTTT
cdr3_aa: CASIRGGRGNQPQHF

j_call: TRBJ2-1
v_call: TRBV18
clone_size: once
d_call: TRBD2
cdr3_nt: TGTGCCAGCTCACCAATGGCGGGAGGGCGGAATGAGCAGTTCTTC
cdr3_aa: CASSPMAGGRNEQFF

j_call: TRBJ2-3
v_call: TRBV10-2
clone_size: .
d_call: .
cdr3_nt: TGCGCCAGCAGACTACCTGATGGGGATACGCAGTATTTT
cdr3_aa: CASRLPDGDTQYF

j_call: TRBJ2-1
v_call: TRBV28
clone_size: .
d_call: .
cdr3_nt: TGTGCCAGCAGTTTCGGGATTTTTAATGAGCAGTTCTTC
cdr3_aa: CASSFGIFNEQFF

j_call: TRBJ2-3
v_call: TRBV28
clone_size: .
d_call: TRBD2
cdr3_nt: TGTGCCAGCAGTTCCATAGCGGGAGCAACAGATACGCAGTATTTT
cdr3_aa: CASSSIAGATDTQYF

j_call: TRBJ2-2
v_call: TRBV5-1
clone_size: .
d_call: TRBD1
cdr3_nt: TGCGCCAGCAGTTTAACAGGGGGCCGTCGAACCGGGGAGCTGTTTTTT
cdr3_aa: CASSLTGGRRTGELFF

j_call: TRBJ2-2
v_call: TRBV2
clone_size: .
d_call: .
cdr3_nt: TGTGCCAGCAGTGCAAGTGGCGGAGGGGGGGTCACCGGGGAGCTGTTTTTT
cdr3_aa: CASSASGGGGVTGELFF

j_call: TRBJ2-1
v_call: TRBV19
clone_size: .
d_call: .
cdr3_nt: TGTGCCAGTAGGAAGGTGGGGAGCTCCTACAATGAGCAGTTCTTC
cdr3_aa: CASRKVGSSYNEQFF

j_call: TRBJ2-7
v_call: TRBV7-6
clone_size: once
d_call: TRBD2
cdr3_nt: TGTGCCAGCAGCTCGACTAGCGGCTACGAGCAGTACTTC
cdr3_aa: CASSSTSGYEQYF

j_call: TRBJ1-5
v_call: TRBV6-5
clone_size: once
d_call: TRBD1
cdr3_nt: TGTGCCAGCAGTATGACAGGGGGACGGAATCAGCCCCAGCATTTT
cdr3_aa: CASSMTGGRNQPQHF

j_call: TRBJ1-1
v_call: TRBV19
clone_size: .
d_call: TRBD1
cdr3_nt: TGTGCCAGTACAACAGGGGGGATGAACACTGAAGCTTTCTTT
cdr3_aa: CASTTGGMNTEAFF

j_call: TRBJ2-7
v_call: TRBV5-1
clone_size: .
d_call: .
cdr3_nt: TGCGCCAGCAGCTTAATCGGACCGGGCGAGCAGTACTTC
cdr3_aa: CASSLIGPGEQYF

j_call: TRBJ1-1
v_call: TRBV7-2
clone_size: .
d_call: .
cdr3_nt: TGTGCCAGCAGCCCCCATTCCGACACTGAAGCTTTCTTT
cdr3_aa: CASSPHSDTEAFF

j_call: TRBJ1-5
v_call: TRBV15
clone_size: .
d_call: TRBD1
cdr3_nt: TGTGCCACCAGCAGGGCCGGACAGGGGACACAGCAGCCCCAGCATTTT
cdr3_aa: CATSRAGQGTQQPQHF

j_call: TRBJ1-2
v_call: TRBV11-2
clone_size: .
d_call: .
cdr3_nt: TGTGCCAGCAGCCCTGATAGAACCAGACGTTTTTATGGCTACACCTTC
cdr3_aa: CASSPDRTRRFYGYTF

j_call: TRBJ1-2
v_call: TRBV9
clone_size: .
d_call: .
cdr3_nt: TGTGCCAGCAGCGTATACCCAGGGTACTATGGCTACACCTTC
cdr3_aa: CASSVYPGYYGYTF

j_call: TRBJ2-7
v_call: TRBV27
clone_size: .
d_call: TRBD1
cdr3_nt: TGTGCCAGCAGTTTAAAGGGGTCCGGGACAGGGGTCTACGAGCAGTACTTC
cdr3_aa: CASSLKGSGTGVYEQYF

j_call: TRBJ2-1
v_call: TRBV2
clone_size: .
d_call: .
cdr3_nt: TGTGCCAGCAAAGTATCCTACAATGAGCAGTTCTTC
cdr3_aa: CASKVSYNEQFF

j_call: TRBJ2-2
v_call: TRBV2
clone_size: .
d_call: TRBD2
cdr3_nt: TGTGCCAGCAGTGAAAGCGGGAGGAGGGCCGGGGAGCTGTTTTTT
cdr3_aa: CASSESGRRAGELFF

j_call: TRBJ2-5
v_call: TRBV6-1
clone_size: .
d_call: .
cdr3_nt: TGTGCCAGCAGTGAAGTGCGGGACAGGACCCAGTACTTC
cdr3_aa: CASSEVRDRTQYF

j_call: TRBJ2-7
v_call: TRBV4-2
clone_size: .
d_call: .
cdr3_nt: TGTGCCAGCAGCCAACCGCAGGGGAGCGAGCAGTACTTC
cdr3_aa: CASSQPQGSEQYF

j_call: TRBJ2-1
v_call: TRBV7-2
clone_size: .
d_call: .
cdr3_nt: TGTGCCAGTGGGAGAGACAATGAGCAGTTCTTC
cdr3_aa: CASGRDNEQFF

j_call: TRBJ1-6
v_call: TRBV28
clone_size: .
d_call: TRBD1
cdr3_nt: TGTGCCAGCAAGGGGACAGTTGATTCACCCCTCCACTTT
cdr3_aa: CASKGTVDSPLHF

j_call: TRBJ2-1
v_call: TRBV9
clone_size: .
d_call: TRBD2
cdr3_nt: TGTGCCAGCAGCGTAGAGCGGGGGTTCTACAATGAGCAGTTCTTC
cdr3_aa: CASSVERGFYNEQFF

j_call: TRBJ2-5
v_call: TRBV19
clone_size: .
d_call: .
cdr3_nt: TGTGCCAGTAGTGACCGGAGCCCTGGGGGAGAGACCCAGTACTTC
cdr3_aa: CASSDRSPGGETQYF

j_call: TRBJ1-1
v_call: TRBV18
clone_size: .
d_call: .
cdr3_nt: TGTGCCAGCTCACCACCATCCCTCGACACTGAAGCTTTCTTT
cdr3_aa: CASSPPSLDTEAFF

j_call: TRBJ2-7
v_call: TRBV5-1
clone_size: .
d_call: .
cdr3_nt: TGCGCCAGCAGCTTGGCCGGGGGATCCGCCGACGAGCAGTACTTC
cdr3_aa: CASSLAGGSADEQYF

j_call: TRBJ1-2
v_call: TRBV6-5
clone_size: .
d_call: .
cdr3_nt: TGTGCCAGCAGTTTAATATTGACAGGAAACTACACCTTC
cdr3_aa: CASSLILTGNYTF

j_call: TRBJ2-7
v_call: TRBV23-1
clone_size: .
d_call: .
cdr3_nt: TGCGCCAGCAGTCAGGCAGGGGGCGGCGGGAGAGTCTACGAGCAGTACTTC
cdr3_aa: CASSQAGGGGRVYEQYF